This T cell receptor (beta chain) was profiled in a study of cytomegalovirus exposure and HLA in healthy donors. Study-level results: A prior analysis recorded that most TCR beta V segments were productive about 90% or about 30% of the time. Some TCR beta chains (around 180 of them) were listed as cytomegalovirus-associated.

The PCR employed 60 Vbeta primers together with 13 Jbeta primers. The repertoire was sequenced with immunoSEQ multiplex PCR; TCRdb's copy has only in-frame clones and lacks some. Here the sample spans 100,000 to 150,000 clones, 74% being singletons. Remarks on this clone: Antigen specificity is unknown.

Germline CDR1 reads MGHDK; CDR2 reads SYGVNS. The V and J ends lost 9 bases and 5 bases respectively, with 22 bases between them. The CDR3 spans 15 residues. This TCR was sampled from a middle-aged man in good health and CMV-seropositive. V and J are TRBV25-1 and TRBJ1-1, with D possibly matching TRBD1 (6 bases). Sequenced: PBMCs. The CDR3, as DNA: TGTGCCAGTAGGGGACAAGTCTCTTACGTGACTGAAGCTTTCTTT. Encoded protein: CASRGQVSYVTEAFF.